A selection of T cell receptor beta chains follows, all from one sample in a study of beta chain features in type 1 diabetes. The protocol was immunoSEQ multiplex PCR, while the TCRdb copy is restricted to in-frame clones and leaves out a portion. The data contain approximately 43,000 clones, approximately 62% of them seen just once; the ten biggest clones take up around 1.7%. The sample consisted of Tregs from blood. All receptors derive from a man aged 25-40 years with type 1 diabetes. Some clones in this sample may be carry-over from other donors' samples. CDR3s include the opening cysteine and the closing phenylalanine or tryptophan. Fields, in order: CDR3 protein, CDR3 DNA, D gene, J gene, CDR3 length, clone size, V gene. A D gene is named only where the DNA matches it firmly. Clone size is given for some rows only: seen once, a few or many times, or a class if the clone is expanded.

CASSWNPGPGDEQFF,TGTGCCAGCAGCTGGAACCCGGGACCGGGGGATGAGCAGTTCTTC,-,TRBJ2-1,15,-,TRBV5-6
CASSSPGTGYSPLHF,TGTGCCAGCAGCTCACCCGGGACAGGGTATTCACCCCTCCACTTT,TRBD1,TRBJ1-6,15,-,TRBV7-2
CASRASGGSTQYF,TGTGCCAGCAGAGCTAGCGGGGGTTCGACCCAGTACTTC,TRBD2,TRBJ2-5,13,-,TRBV2
CAISRTATGEETQYF,TGTGCCATCAGCAGGACCGCGACAGGTGAAGAGACCCAGTACTTC,-,TRBJ2-5,15,few,TRBV10-3
CASSFGTSGHTDTQYF,TGTGCCAGCAGCTTTGGGACTAGCGGGCACACAGATACGCAGTATTTT,TRBD2,TRBJ2-3,16,-,TRBV7-3
CASSPGQGASAFF,TGTGCCAGCAGCCCGGGGCAGGGGGCGTCGGCTTTCTTT,TRBD1,TRBJ1-1,13,-,TRBV9
CASSDRGANTGELFF,TGTGCCAGCAGTGACAGGGGGGCGAACACCGGGGAGCTGTTTTTT,-,TRBJ2-2,15,-,TRBV2
CASSLGGTDNEQFF,TGTGCCAGCAGCCTGGGGGGGACCGACAATGAGCAGTTCTTC,TRBD2,TRBJ2-1,14,-,TRBV7-2
CASSQFMDSEKLFF,TGTGCCAGCAGCCAATTTATGGACAGTGAAAAACTGTTTTTT,-,TRBJ1-4,14,-,TRBV4-2
CASSSRWDSSGNTIYF,TGCGCCAGCAGCTCGAGGTGGGACAGCTCTGGAAACACCATATATTTT,TRBD1,TRBJ1-3,16,once,TRBV5-1
CASSPPQTRGTGELFF,TGTGCCAGCTCACCACCCCAGACCCGAGGCACCGGGGAGCTGTTTTTT,-,TRBJ2-2,16,once,TRBV18
CASHERGREQYF,TGTGCCAGCCATGAGAGGGGGCGCGAGCAGTACTTC,TRBD1,TRBJ2-7,12,few,TRBV28
CASSPGTSGVSSYNEQFF,TGCGCCAGCAGCCCCGGGACTAGCGGGGTGAGCTCCTACAATGAGCAGTTCTTC,TRBD2,TRBJ2-1,18,-,TRBV5-1
CASSRGAGSTGELFF,TGTGCCAGCAGCCGGGGAGCGGGATCCACCGGGGAGCTGTTTTTT,TRBD2,TRBJ2-2,15,once,TRBV9
CASSELRGIGYTF,TGCGCCAGCAGTGAGCTCAGGGGAATTGGCTACACCTTC,-,TRBJ1-2,13,few,TRBV10-2
CASSPGQGNQPQHF,TGCGCCAGCAGCCCAGGGCAGGGGAATCAGCCCCAGCATTTT,-,TRBJ1-5,14,-,TRBV5-1
CASSLGQADQHF,TGTGCCAGCAGCTTAGGACAGGCTGACCAGCATTTT,-,TRBJ1-5,12,-,TRBV7-9
CASSLGVMNTEAFF,TGTGCCAGCAGCTTAGGCGTTATGAACACTGAAGCTTTCTTT,-,TRBJ1-1,14,-,TRBV7-9
CASSEGGNFQETQYF,TGTGCCAGCAGTGAAGGAGGGAATTTCCAAGAGACCCAGTACTTC,-,TRBJ2-5,15,-,TRBV25-1
CASRLAGGEGEQYF,TGTGCCAGCAGGCTTGCGGGGGGTGAGGGGGAGCAGTACTTC,TRBD2,TRBJ2-7,14,-,TRBV7-2